The 7 T cell receptor beta chains below all came from one sample that was sequenced in a study of T cells in Graves' hyperthyroidism and ophthalmopathy. Amplified TCR beta CDR3 regions derived from RNA transcripts. The HTBI primer set drove a first-round RT-PCR of the TCR CDR3. TCRdb reprocessed the multiplex PCR reads with MiXCR, giving one entry per CDR3 protein. The top ten clones hold less than 15% of a sample with 400,000 to 450,000 distinct CDR3 sequences, roughly 14% of them seen once. Sequenced: blood. These receptors all stem from a man aged 18-30 years with Graves' ophthalmopathy.

This clonotype appeared many times. The chain couples TRBV3-1 to TRBJ1-5; a possible D gene is TRBD1 (6 bases). V shed 1 base and J shed 9 bases, with 10 bases lying between them. The CDR3 has 13 amino acids. Germline V gene lookup returns CDR1 LGHDT and CDR2 YNNKEL (reference sequence). This CDR3 is CASSQVGGGPQHF. CDR3 sequence (DNA): TGTGCCAGCAGCCAAGTTGGAGGGGGGCCCCAGCATTTT.

This clonotype was seen more than once but under ten times. The chain employs TRBV5-1 and TRBJ1-2; D call uncertain. The germline V and J ends were trimmed by 2 bases and 8 bases, with 13 bases remaining between them. The CDR3 contains 13 residues. The germline V gene encodes CDR1 SGHRS and CDR2 YFSETQ. CDR3 amino acids: CASSLGQSEGYTF. The CDR3 DNA is TGCGCCAGCAGCTTAGGCCAGTCGGAAGGCTACACCTTC.

A few counts support this clonotype. The rearrangement links TRBV18 to TRBJ2-5, with unresolved D. V was pared by 8 bases and J by 5 bases, with 15 bases between. Germline V lookup: CDR1 KGHSH, CDR2 LQKENI. The CDR3 loop spans 13 amino acids. This CDR3 reads CASTSLGWETQYF. The CDR3, as DNA: TGTGCCAGCACCTCTCTGGGGTGGGAGACCCAGTACTTC.

A few counts support this clonotype. The gene calls are TRBV14 and TRBJ2-2, with D tentatively TRBD2 (6 bases). The germline V and J ends were trimmed by 0 bases and 2 bases, with 28 bases remaining between them. The CDR3 is 22 amino acids. Looked up from germline, CDR1 is SGHDN and CDR2 is FVKESK. CDR3 residues: CASSQDLRGGSLLQRNTGELFF. For the CDR3, the DNA is TGTGCCAGCAGCCAAGATTTGAGGGGAGGATCCCTACTCCAGCGCAACACCGGGGAGCTGTTTTTT.

This clonotype occurred many times. V usage is TRBV7-6 and J usage is TRBJ2-7; possibly TRBD1 or TRBD2 for D (5 bases each). CDR3 length: 18 amino acids. The V end was cut by 1 base, the J end by 3 bases, with 22 bases between. Germline values: CDR1 SGHVS, CDR2 FNYEAQ. Here the CDR3 reads CASSLELPRGDDYYEQYF. As DNA, the CDR3 is TGTGCCAGCAGCTTAGAGTTACCCCGAGGGGACGACTACTACGAGCAGTACTTC.

This chain uses TRBV15 with TRBJ1-1; 12 bases map to TRBD1. From germline, CDR1 is LNHNV and CDR2 YYDKDF (reference sequence). The CDR3 has 15 amino acids. The trim removed 3 bases at V and 4 bases at J, leaving 3 bases unmatched. The CDR3 spells CATSSWDRGLTEAFF. DNA for the CDR3: TGTGCCACCAGCAGCTGGGACAGGGGGCTCACTGAAGCTTTCTTT.

This clonotype was observed many times. The J gene is TRBJ2-1, the V gene TRBV5-6; 12 nucleotides agree with TRBD2. The germline CDR1 and CDR2 sequences are SGHDT and YYEEEE. This CDR3 has 16 residues. Trimming at V came to 5 bases and at J to 6 bases, leaving 9 bases not matched to a gene. The CDR3, as DNA: TGTGCCAGCAGGACCGGACTAGCGGGACTCCTCAATGAGCAGTTCTTC. As protein: CASRTGLAGLLNEQFF.